This T cell receptor beta chain appears in the sequencing data of a study of blood T cell repertoires in COVID-19. TCRdb's copy holds only in-frame clones and misses some; the assay was immunoSEQ multiplex PCR. Here the sample spans fewer than 350,000 clones, 85% being singletons. CDR1 SGHDN and CDR2 FVKESK come from the germline V gene. V gave up 0 bases and J gave up 2 bases; unmatched junction bases: 3. The length of the CDR3 is 16 residues. Sequenced: PBMCs or T cells enriched from blood (not recorded which). The source is a woman between 45 and 65 years old who had recovered from COVID-19. The J gene is TRBJ2-1, the V gene TRBV14; 8 bases fit TRBD2. The CDR3 DNA reads TGTGCCAGCAGCCAAGACACGGGGGGGACCTACAATGAGCAGTTCTTC. It translates to CASSQDTGGTYNEQFF.